This is a list of T cell receptor beta chains from one sample in a study of PD-L1 blockade in urothelial cancer. The table came from immunoSEQ multiplex PCR; TCRdb's copy has only in-frame clones and leaves some out. The repertoire holds some 120,000 clones, with approximately 90% as singletons. This sample comprised PBMCs, obtained around atezolizumab (anti-PD-L1) treatment. The receptors shown here come from a man aged 55 to 69 with urothelial cancer. Both conserved end residues are part of each CDR3. The order of the fields is clone size, V gene, J gene, D gene, CDR3 protein, CDR3 DNA. A D gene is named only where the DNA matches it firmly. Expanded clones get a size class; other rows say once, few or many, or leave the size out.

size: NA; V: TRBV4-1; J: TRBJ2-3; D: TRBD2; CDR3: CASSQEPLAGIKTDTQYF; DNA: TGCGCCAGCAGCCAAGAGCCACTAGCGGGAATAAAAACAGATACGCAGTATTTT
size: NA; V: TRBV5-1; J: TRBJ2-1; D: TRBD2; CDR3: CASSLAVIAGGHDNEQFF; DNA: TGCGCCAGCAGCTTGGCCGTAATAGCGGGGGGTCACGACAATGAGCAGTTCTTC
size: NA; V: TRBV11-2; J: TRBJ1-3; D: TRBD1; CDR3: CASSLGTGGNTIYF; DNA: TGTGCCAGCAGCTTGGGGACAGGAGGAAACACCATATATTTT
size: NA; V: TRBV5-1; J: TRBJ2-3; D: NA; CDR3: CASSPGASITDTQYF; DNA: TGCGCCAGCAGCCCTGGGGCAAGTATCACAGATACGCAGTATTTT
size: NA; V: TRBV30; J: TRBJ2-1; D: TRBD2; CDR3: CAWSRGGTSGRADEQFF; DNA: TGTGCCTGGAGCCGGGGGGGGACTAGCGGGAGAGCGGATGAGCAGTTCTTC
size: NA; V: TRBV5-1; J: TRBJ2-5; D: TRBD1; CDR3: CASSATGEETQYF; DNA: TGCGCCAGCAGCGCAACAGGGGAAGAGACCCAGTACTTC
size: NA; V: TRBV10-3; J: TRBJ1-2; D: NA; CDR3: CAISVEQVQSYGYTF; DNA: TGTGCCATCAGTGTAGAGCAGGTTCAAAGCTATGGCTACACCTTC
size: NA; V: TRBV18; J: TRBJ2-7; D: TRBD1; CDR3: CASSFGTAAYEQYF; DNA: TGTGCCAGCTCATTCGGGACAGCCGCCTACGAGCAGTACTTC
size: NA; V: TRBV9; J: TRBJ2-5; D: NA; CDR3: CASSVRGGGETQYF; DNA: TGTGCCAGCAGCGTAAGGGGAGGGGGGGAGACCCAGTACTTC
size: NA; V: TRBV19; J: TRBJ2-2; D: TRBD1; CDR3: CASKEQGVTGELFF; DNA: TGTGCCAGTAAGGAACAGGGGGTAACCGGGGAGCTGTTTTTT
size: NA; V: TRBV28; J: TRBJ2-3; D: NA; CDR3: CASRGGGDIASTDTQYF; DNA: TGTGCCTCCCGAGGAGGCGGGGATATTGCTAGCACAGATACGCAGTATTTT
size: NA; V: TRBV7-2; J: TRBJ2-7; D: NA; CDR3: CASSPLWEQYF; DNA: TGTGCCAGCAGCCCCCTATGGGAGCAGTACTTC
size: NA; V: TRBV19; J: TRBJ1-1; D: NA; CDR3: CASNEGVNTEAFF; DNA: TGTGCCAGTAACGAGGGTGTGAACACTGAAGCTTTCTTT
size: NA; V: TRBV11-2; J: TRBJ2-3; D: NA; CDR3: CASSPGTDTQYF; DNA: TGTGCCAGCTCTCCCGGGACAGATACGCAGTATTTT
size: NA; V: TRBV7-2; J: TRBJ2-7; D: NA; CDR3: CASSLGLLERMEQYF; DNA: TGTGCCAGCAGCTTAGGACTTTTAGAGCGCATGGAGCAGTACTTC
size: NA; V: TRBV27; J: TRBJ2-7; D: TRBD2; CDR3: CASSLLGASGSHEQYF; DNA: TGTGCCAGCAGTTTATTAGGGGCTAGCGGGAGCCACGAGCAGTACTTC
size: once; V: TRBV4-1; J: TRBJ2-3; D: NA; CDR3: CASSQDLEFTQYF; DNA: TGCGCCAGCAGCCAAGATTTGGAGTTTACGCAGTATTTT
size: NA; V: TRBV7-2; J: TRBJ1-5; D: TRBD1; CDR3: CASSLKGANQPQHF; DNA: TGTGCCAGCAGCTTAAAGGGGGCAAATCAGCCCCAGCATTTT
size: NA; V: TRBV11-2; J: TRBJ2-2; D: NA; CDR3: CASSLRTDTGELFF; DNA: TGTGCCAGCAGCTTGAGGACAGATACCGGGGAGCTGTTTTTT
size: NA; V: TRBV10-2; J: TRBJ2-2; D: TRBD2; CDR3: CASKSGRRAGGELFF; DNA: TGCGCCAGCAAGAGCGGGAGAAGGGCCGGCGGGGAGCTGTTTTTT
size: NA; V: TRBV2; J: TRBJ1-2; D: NA; CDR3: CASSSEFTALGGYTF; DNA: TGTGCCAGCAGCTCAGAATTCACGGCCCTCGGGGGCTACACCTTC
size: NA; V: TRBV27; J: TRBJ2-7; D: TRBD2; CDR3: CASREVYGGSYEQYF; DNA: TGTGCCAGCAGAGAGGTGTACGGGGGGTCCTACGAGCAGTACTTC
size: NA; V: TRBV6-5; J: TRBJ1-2; D: NA; CDR3: CASSYTGRVSYTF; DNA: TGTGCCAGCAGTTACACCGGGAGAGTGAGCTACACCTTC
size: NA; V: TRBV5-8; J: TRBJ2-5; D: NA; CDR3: CASSSGPSTGRETQYF; DNA: TGTGCCAGCAGCTCGGGACCGTCGACGGGGAGGGAGACCCAGTACTTC
size: NA; V: TRBV6-1; J: TRBJ1-3; D: NA; CDR3: CASSLGRGSGNTIYF; DNA: TGTGCCAGCTCCCTGGGCAGGGGCTCTGGAAACACCATATATTTT
size: NA; V: TRBV5-6; J: TRBJ2-5; D: NA; CDR3: CASSLERLPTQYF; DNA: TGTGCCAGCAGCTTGGAGAGGCTGCCTACCCAGTACTTC
size: NA; V: TRBV11-3; J: TRBJ2-6; D: NA; CDR3: CASSLDQGLGANVLTF; DNA: TGTGCCAGCAGCTTAGATCAGGGTCTTGGGGCCAACGTCCTGACTTTC
size: NA; V: TRBV2; J: TRBJ2-3; D: TRBD1; CDR3: CASSVGTGRTDTQYF; DNA: TGTGCCAGCAGTGTTGGGACAGGGAGGACAGATACGCAGTATTTT
size: NA; V: TRBV11-2; J: TRBJ2-1; D: TRBD2; CDR3: CASSLGTSFGEQFF; DNA: TGTGCCAGCAGCTTAGGGACTAGCTTTGGTGAGCAGTTCTTC
size: NA; V: TRBV21-1; J: TRBJ2-7; D: NA; CDR3: CASSNMQGTYEQYF; DNA: TGTGCCAGCAGCAACATGCAGGGTACCTACGAGCAGTACTTC
size: NA; V: TRBV9; J: TRBJ2-7; D: TRBD2; CDR3: CASSVGGRAVYEQYF; DNA: TGTGCCAGCAGCGTAGGTGGGAGGGCCGTCTACGAGCAGTACTTC
size: few; V: TRBV4-3; J: TRBJ1-6; D: NA; CDR3: CASSQVRGNSPLHF; DNA: TGCGCCAGCAGCCAAGTGAGGGGGAATTCACCCCTCCACTTT
size: NA; V: TRBV10-1; J: TRBJ2-7; D: TRBD1; CDR3: CASRQGGQGDYEQYF; DNA: TGCGCCAGCAGGCAGGGGGGACAGGGTGACTACGAGCAGTACTTC
size: NA; V: TRBV7-9; J: TRBJ1-2; D: NA; CDR3: CASSPSLTGPGYTF; DNA: TGTGCCAGCAGCCCTTCGTTAACAGGGCCTGGCTACACCTTC
size: once; V: TRBV19; J: TRBJ1-4; D: NA; CDR3: CASSIRQAVNEKLFF; DNA: TGTGCCAGTAGTATTCGACAGGCCGTAAATGAAAAACTGTTTTTT
size: once; V: TRBV19; J: TRBJ1-2; D: TRBD1; CDR3: CASSTLTGQTNYGYTF; DNA: TGTGCCAGTAGTACTCTAACGGGACAGACTAACTATGGCTACACCTTC
size: once; V: TRBV2; J: TRBJ2-7; D: NA; CDR3: CASSVDFEQYF; DNA: TGTGCCAGCAGTGTAGATTTCGAGCAGTACTTC
size: NA; V: TRBV28; J: TRBJ1-2; D: TRBD1; CDR3: CASGYRGLHYGYTF; DNA: TGTGCCAGCGGATACAGGGGGCTTCACTATGGCTACACCTTC
size: NA; V: TRBV5-1; J: TRBJ2-7; D: NA; CDR3: CASRLGTPGMGEQYF; DNA: TGCGCCAGCAGACTAGGGACACCCGGAATGGGCGAGCAGTACTTC
size: NA; V: TRBV10-3; J: TRBJ1-2; D: NA; CDR3: CAISGDTSSMGYTF; DNA: TGTGCCATCAGTGGGGACACGTCGTCTATGGGCTACACCTTC
size: NA; V: TRBV13; J: TRBJ2-1; D: NA; CDR3: CASSLPSGSSYNEQFF; DNA: TGTGCCAGCAGCTTACCTTCAGGGTCCTCCTACAATGAGCAGTTCTTC
size: NA; V: TRBV4-3; J: TRBJ2-2; D: TRBD2; CDR3: CASSQAVGGLSTGELFF; DNA: TGCGCCAGCAGCCAAGCCGTCGGGGGGTTAAGCACCGGGGAGCTGTTTTTT
size: NA; V: TRBV5-4; J: TRBJ1-1; D: TRBD1; CDR3: CASSTGTGEGTEAFF; DNA: TGTGCCAGCAGCACAGGGACAGGGGAAGGCACTGAAGCTTTCTTT
size: NA; V: TRBV27; J: TRBJ2-1; D: NA; CDR3: CASSSATHASFNNEQFF; DNA: TGTGCCAGCAGTTCCGCGACACACGCATCTTTTAACAATGAGCAGTTCTTC
size: NA; V: TRBV29-1; J: TRBJ2-1; D: NA; CDR3: CSVSRGVGGNEQFF; DNA: TGCAGCGTATCACGGGGAGTGGGGGGCAATGAGCAGTTCTTC
size: NA; V: TRBV10-3; J: TRBJ2-3; D: NA; CDR3: CAISADYADTQYF; DNA: TGTGCCATCAGTGCAGACTATGCAGATACGCAGTATTTT
size: NA; V: TRBV29-1; J: TRBJ1-1; D: NA; CDR3: CSALNRRGRGTEAFF; DNA: TGCAGCGCCCTTAACCGGCGGGGGAGAGGGACTGAAGCTTTCTTT